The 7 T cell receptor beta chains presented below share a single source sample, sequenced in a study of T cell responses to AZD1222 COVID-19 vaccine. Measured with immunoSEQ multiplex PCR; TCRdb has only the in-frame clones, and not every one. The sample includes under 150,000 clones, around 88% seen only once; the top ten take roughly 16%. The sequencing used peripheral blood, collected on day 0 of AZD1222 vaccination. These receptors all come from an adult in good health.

CDR3 loop: CASSSQTGSSYGYTF. Written as DNA, the CDR3 is TGTGCCAGCAGTTCTCAGACGGGAAGCTCCTATGGCTACACCTTC. The chain links TRBV28 to TRBJ1-2; D gene uncertain. Trimming cost V 4 bases and J 4 bases, with 16 bases left between them. Germline assignment: CDR1 MDHEN and CDR2 SYDVKM. CDR3 size: 15 residues.

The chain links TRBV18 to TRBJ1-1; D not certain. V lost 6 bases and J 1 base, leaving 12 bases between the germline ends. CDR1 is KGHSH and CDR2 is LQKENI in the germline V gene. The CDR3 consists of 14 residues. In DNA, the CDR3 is TGTGCCAGCTCGCTCTCAGCAGGGAACACTGAAGCTTTCTTT. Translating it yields CASSLSAGNTEAFF.

The CDR3 loop reads CASSLWGVEETQYF. In DNA form, the CDR3 reads TGTGCCAGCAGCCTTTGGGGAGTGGAAGAGACCCAGTACTTC. This chain uses TRBV7-9 with TRBJ2-5; a weak D match, TRBD2 (5 bases). Germline-derived CDR1 and CDR2 are SEHNR and FQNEAQ (reference sequence). V was shortened by 5 bases and J by 3 bases, with 13 bases between the two germline ends. The CDR3 is 14 residues long.

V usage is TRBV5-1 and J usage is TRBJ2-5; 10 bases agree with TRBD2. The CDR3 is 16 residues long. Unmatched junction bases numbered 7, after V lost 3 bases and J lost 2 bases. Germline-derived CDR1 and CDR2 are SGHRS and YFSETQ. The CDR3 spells CASSSGTSEPQETQYF. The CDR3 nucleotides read TGCGCCAGCAGCTCAGGGACTAGCGAACCACAAGAGACCCAGTACTTC.

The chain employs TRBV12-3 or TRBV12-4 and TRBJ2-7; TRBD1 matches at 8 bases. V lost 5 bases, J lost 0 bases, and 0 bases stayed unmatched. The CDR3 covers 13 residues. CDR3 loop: CASSGTGSYEQYF. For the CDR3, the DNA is TGTGCCAGCAGTGGGACAGGCTCCTACGAGCAGTACTTC.

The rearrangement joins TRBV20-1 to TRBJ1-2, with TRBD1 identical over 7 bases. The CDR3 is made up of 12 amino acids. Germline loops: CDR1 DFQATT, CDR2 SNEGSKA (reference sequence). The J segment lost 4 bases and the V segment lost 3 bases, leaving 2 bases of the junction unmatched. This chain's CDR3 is CSASGTAYGYTF. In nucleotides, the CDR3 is TGCAGTGCTAGTGGGACAGCCTATGGCTACACCTTC.

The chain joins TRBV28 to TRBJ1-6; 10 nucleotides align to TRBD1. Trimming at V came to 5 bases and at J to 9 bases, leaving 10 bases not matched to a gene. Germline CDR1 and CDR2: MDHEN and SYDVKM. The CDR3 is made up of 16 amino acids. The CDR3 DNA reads TGTGCCAGCAGTGCACAGGGACAGGGGTTGGGTTCACCCCTCCACTTT. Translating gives CASSAQGQGLGSPLHF.